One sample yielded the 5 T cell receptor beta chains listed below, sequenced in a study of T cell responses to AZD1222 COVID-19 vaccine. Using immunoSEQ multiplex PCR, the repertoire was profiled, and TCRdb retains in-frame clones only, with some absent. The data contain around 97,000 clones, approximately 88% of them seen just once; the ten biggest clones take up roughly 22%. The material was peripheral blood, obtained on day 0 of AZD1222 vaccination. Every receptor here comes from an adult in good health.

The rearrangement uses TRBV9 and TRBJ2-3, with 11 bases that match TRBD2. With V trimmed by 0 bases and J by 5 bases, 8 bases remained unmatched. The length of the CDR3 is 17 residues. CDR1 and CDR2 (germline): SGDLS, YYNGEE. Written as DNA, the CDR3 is TGTGCCAGCAGCGTAGCTATGGCTAGCGGGGGGAGAGATACGCAGTATTTT. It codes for CASSVAMASGGRDTQYF.

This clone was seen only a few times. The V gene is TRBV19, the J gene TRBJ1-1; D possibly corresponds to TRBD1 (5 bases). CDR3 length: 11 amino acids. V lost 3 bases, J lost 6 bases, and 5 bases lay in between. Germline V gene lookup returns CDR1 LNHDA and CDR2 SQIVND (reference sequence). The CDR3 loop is CASSMGAEAFF. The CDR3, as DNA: TGTGCCAGTAGTATGGGGGCTGAAGCTTTCTTT.

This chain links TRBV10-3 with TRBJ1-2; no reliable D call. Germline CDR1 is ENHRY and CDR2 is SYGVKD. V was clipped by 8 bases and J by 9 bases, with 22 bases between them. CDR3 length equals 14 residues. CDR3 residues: CAIPLEAGNGSYTF. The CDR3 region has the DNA TGTGCCATCCCCCTTGAGGCGGGCAATGGGAGCTACACCTTC.

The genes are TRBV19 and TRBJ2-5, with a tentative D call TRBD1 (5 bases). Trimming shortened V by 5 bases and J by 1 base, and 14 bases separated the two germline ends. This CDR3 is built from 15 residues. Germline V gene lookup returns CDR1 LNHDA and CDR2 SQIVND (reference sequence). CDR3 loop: CASSYTGRVQETQYF. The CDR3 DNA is TGTGCCAGTAGTTATACCGGCAGGGTCCAAGAGACCCAGTACTTC.

The CDR3 nucleotides are TGTGCCAGCAGTGGCGGTATCAACTATGGCTACACCTTC. As protein: CASSGGINYGYTF. The chain has TRBV6-4 and TRBJ1-2, with D unresolved. The CDR3 totals 13 residues. Germline V lookup: CDR1 MRHNA, CDR2 SNTAGT. Trimming stripped 4 bases from V and 2 bases from J, with 8 bases between.